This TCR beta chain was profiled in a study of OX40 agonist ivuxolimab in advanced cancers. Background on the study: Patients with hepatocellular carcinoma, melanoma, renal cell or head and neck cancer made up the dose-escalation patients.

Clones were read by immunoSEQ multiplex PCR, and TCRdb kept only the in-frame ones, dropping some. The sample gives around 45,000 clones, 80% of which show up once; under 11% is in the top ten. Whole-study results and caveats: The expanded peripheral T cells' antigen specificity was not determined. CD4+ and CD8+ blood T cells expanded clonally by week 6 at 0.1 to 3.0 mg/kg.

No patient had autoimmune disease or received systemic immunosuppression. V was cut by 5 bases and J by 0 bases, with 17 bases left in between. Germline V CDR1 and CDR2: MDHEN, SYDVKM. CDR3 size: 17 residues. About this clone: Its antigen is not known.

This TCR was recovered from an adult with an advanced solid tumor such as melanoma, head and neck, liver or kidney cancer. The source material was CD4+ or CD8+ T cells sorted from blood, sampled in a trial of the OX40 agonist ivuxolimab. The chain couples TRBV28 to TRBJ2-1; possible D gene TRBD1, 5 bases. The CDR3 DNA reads TGTGCCAGCAGTCACACCTCGACAGTGCCCTCCTACAATGAGCAGTTCTTC. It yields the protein CASSHTSTVPSYNEQFF.